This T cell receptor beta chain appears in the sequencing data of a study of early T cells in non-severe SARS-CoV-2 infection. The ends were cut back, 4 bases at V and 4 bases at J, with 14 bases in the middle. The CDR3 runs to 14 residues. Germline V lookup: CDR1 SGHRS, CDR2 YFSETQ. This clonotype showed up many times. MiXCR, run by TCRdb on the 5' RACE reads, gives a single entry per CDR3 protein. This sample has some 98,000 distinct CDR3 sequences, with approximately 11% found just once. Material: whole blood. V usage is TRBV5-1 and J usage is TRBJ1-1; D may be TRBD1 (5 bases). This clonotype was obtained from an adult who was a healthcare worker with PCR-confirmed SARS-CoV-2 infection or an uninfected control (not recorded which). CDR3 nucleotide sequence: TGCGCCAGCAGCCTAGCTCAGGGAGGCACTGAAGCTTTCTTT. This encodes CASSLAQGGTEAFF.